Below are 27 T cell receptor beta chains sequenced from a single sample in a study of identical twins. TCRdb independently ran MiXCR on the 5' RACE reads; one entry per CDR3 protein. The sample lists about 790,000 distinct CDR3 sequences; roughly 18% were seen once. These records were also assigned to another study, of T cells expressing NK-cell markers.

Material: PBMCs. The origin of the receptors is a woman between 18 and 30 years old in good health.

The chain carries TRBV6-2 or TRBV6-3 and TRBJ2-1; D unresolved. This CDR3 region has 13 residues. The ends were cut back, 7 bases at V and 7 bases at J, with 14 bases in the middle. Germline V gene lookup returns CDR1 MNHEY and CDR2 SVGEGT. The CDR3: CASMGSPRNEQFF. DNA of the CDR3: TGTGCCAGCATGGGCTCGCCTCGAAATGAGCAGTTCTTC.

The rearrangement uses TRBV7-9 and TRBJ2-1; no firm D call. V was cut by 0 bases and J by 13 bases, with 13 bases left in between. The CDR3 covers 13 residues. Germline assignment: CDR1 SEHNR and CDR2 FQNEAQ (reference sequence). The DNA for the CDR3 is TGTGCCAGCAGCTTAGCTGTTGGAGTAGGTCAGTTCTTC. It is translated as CASSLAVGVGQFF.

The CDR3 sequence: CASSSGPGQPQHF. For the CDR3, the DNA is TGTGCCAGCAGCTCGGGGCCGGGTCAGCCCCAGCATTTT. The rearrangement links TRBV7-8 to TRBJ1-5, with D maybe TRBD1 (5 bases). V dropped 4 bases and J dropped 6 bases, with 10 bases sitting between them. The CDR3 sequence is 13 residues long. Per germline, CDR1 SGHVS and CDR2 FQNEAQ.

This clonotype was picked up many times. V gene TRBV12-3 or TRBV12-4 combines with J gene TRBJ2-2; D not certain. V dropped 3 bases and J dropped 6 bases, with 11 bases sitting between them. The CDR3 has 14 amino acids. The CDR3 DNA reads as TGTGCCAGCAGTTTCTCTGCACTCGCCGGGGAGCTGTTTTTT. Its protein product is CASSFSALAGELFF.

The chain couples TRBV5-1 to TRBJ2-4; D unclear. Per the germline V gene, CDR1 is SGHRS and CDR2 is YFSETQ. The CDR3 sequence is 14 residues long. V lost 2 bases, J lost 8 bases, and 14 bases lay in between. In nucleotides, the CDR3 is TGCGCCAGCAGCTTAGGGTCGCCGGTCGACATTCAGTACTTC. Translation: CASSLGSPVDIQYF.

The CDR3 sequence: CSASKAGGAFF. The CDR3 DNA reads as TGCAGTGCTAGTAAGGCGGGGGGAGCTTTCTTT. The rearrangement joins TRBV20-1 to TRBJ1-1; D perhaps matches TRBD1 (5 bases). The germline gives CDR1 DFQATT, CDR2 SNEGSKA (reference sequence). The CDR3 covers 11 residues. V was shortened by 3 bases and J by 10 bases, with 12 bases between the two germline ends.

The V call is TRBV2, the J call TRBJ2-2; D not certain. The germline gives CDR1 SNHLY, CDR2 FYNNEI. Between the trimmed V and J ends, which lost 1 base and 5 bases, there was a span of 11 bases. There are 15 residues in the CDR3. CDR3 region: CASSEVAGRTGELFF. The CDR3 region has the DNA TGTGCCAGCAGTGAAGTGGCTGGGCGGACCGGGGAGCTGTTTTTT.

This clonotype was observed a few times. The rearrangement joins TRBV5-1 to TRBJ2-2, with D tentatively TRBD1 or TRBD2 (5 bases each). Germline V CDR1 and CDR2: SGHRS, YFSETQ. CDR3 length equals 15 residues. V dropped 2 bases and J dropped 4 bases, with 12 bases sitting between them. This chain's CDR3 is CASSFVGAATGELFF. DNA of the CDR3: TGCGCCAGCAGCTTTGTCGGGGCCGCCACCGGGGAGCTGTTTTTT.

This clonotype appeared a few times. V and J are TRBV12-3 or TRBV12-4 and TRBJ2-5; TRBD2 is a possible D gene (6 bases). The CDR3 is 15 amino acids. V lost 9 bases and J lost 3, with 20 bases in between. In nucleotides, the CDR3 is TGTGCCAGTTGGGGAGGCTCTACGGTAGAAGAGACCCAGTACTTC. Its translation: CASWGGSTVEETQYF.

CDR3 sequence: CAWSSGRFNEQFF. The DNA for the CDR3 is TGTGCCTGGAGTAGCGGGAGGTTTAATGAGCAGTTCTTC. The chain is built from TRBV30 and TRBJ2-1, with 9 nucleotides matching TRBD2. The CDR3 consists of 13 residues. After removal of 2 bases from V and 7 bases from J, the junction contained 3 bases not matched to a gene. Germline V gene lookup returns CDR1 GTSNPN and CDR2 SVGIG (reference sequence).

The chain has TRBV6-1 and TRBJ1-2; 8 nucleotides agree with TRBD1. The CDR3 runs to 15 residues. The trim removed 8 bases at V and 4 bases at J, leaving 12 bases unmatched. Looked up from germline, CDR1 is MNHNS and CDR2 is SASEGT. Here the CDR3 reads CASGGQGAFGYGYTF. DNA for the CDR3: TGTGCCAGCGGGGGGCAGGGGGCTTTTGGCTATGGCTACACCTTC.

The V and J genes are TRBV18 and TRBJ1-1; unclear D gene. The V gene's germline CDR1 is KGHSH and CDR2 LQKENI. The CDR3 totals 14 residues. The ends were cut back, 5 bases at V and 1 base at J, with 11 bases in the middle. This CDR3 is CASSETGGNTEAFF. In DNA, the CDR3 is TGTGCCAGCTCAGAAACGGGAGGGAACACTGAAGCTTTCTTT.

The chain carries TRBV12-3 or TRBV12-4 and TRBJ2-1; 8 bases agree with TRBD1. The CDR3 spans 16 residues. With 5 bases clipped from V and 6 bases from J, the junction kept 12 bases outside the gene matches. The CDR3 DNA sequence: TGTGCCAGCAGTCCTAGGCCCACCACAGGGGGCAATGAGCAGTTCTTC. Protein sequence: CASSPRPTTGGNEQFF.

This clonotype was seen a few times. This sequence joins TRBV6-1 and TRBJ2-1; D might be TRBD2 (6 bases). The CDR3 contains 13 residues. V was pared by 6 bases and J by 10 bases, with 16 bases between. CDR1 MNHNS and CDR2 SASEGT come from the germline V gene. CDR3 in amino acids: CASRKTSFGEQFF. The CDR3 nucleotides are TGTGCCAGCAGAAAAACTAGCTTTGGCGAGCAGTTCTTC.

This clonotype was counted only a few times. The chain carries TRBV29-1 and TRBJ2-2; D may correspond to TRBD1 or TRBD2 (5 bases each). CDR3 size: 15 residues. The V gene's germline CDR1 is SQVTM and CDR2 ANQGSEA. Deletions cut 7 bases from V and 2 bases from J, with 17 bases between. The CDR3 coding sequence is TGCAGCGCCGACTTCGGGACCTTAAACACCGGGGAGCTGTTTTTT. Residues: CSADFGTLNTGELFF.

The gene calls are TRBV7-2 and TRBJ2-3; 10 bases are a match to TRBD2. The CDR3 has 16 residues. V gave up 6 bases and J gave up 2 bases; unmatched junction bases: 8. The germline V gene has CDR1 SGHTA and CDR2 FQGNSA. The CDR3 DNA reads TGTGCCAGCAGGCTCAAAGCGGGGGGGCACACAGATACGCAGTATTTT. It translates to CASRLKAGGHTDTQYF.

There are a few counts of this clonotype. The chain links TRBV6-1 to TRBJ2-5; 7 bases agree with TRBD1. The germline gives CDR1 MNHNS, CDR2 SASEGT. The length of the CDR3 is 14 residues. Trimming at V came to 4 bases and at J to 4 bases, leaving 6 bases not matched to a gene. The CDR3 is CASSAQGKLETQYF. The CDR3 region has the DNA TGTGCCAGCAGTGCACAGGGGAAATTAGAGACCCAGTACTTC.

V is TRBV27 and J is TRBJ2-7, with D perhaps TRBD1 (6 bases). This CDR3 region has 14 residues. Trimming removed 5 bases from V and 2 bases from J, with 13 bases in between. Germline V gives CDR1 MNHEY, CDR2 SMNVEV (reference sequence). CDR3 protein: CASSEKQGPYEQYF. DNA of the CDR3: TGTGCCAGCAGTGAAAAACAGGGACCCTACGAGCAGTACTTC.

This chain uses TRBV20-1 with TRBJ1-1, with D perhaps TRBD1 (5 bases). Trimming removed 7 bases from V and 7 bases from J, with 16 bases in between. CDR1 is DFQATT, CDR2 SNEGSKA, per germline (reference sequence). CDR3 length equals 12 residues. For the CDR3, the DNA is TGCAGTGTTACGGGGCAGTCGGTTGAAGCTTTCTTT. It specifies CSVTGQSVEAFF.

This clonotype was counted a few times. The genes are TRBV7-9 and TRBJ2-7; 7 positions match TRBD1. The V and J ends lost 5 bases and 3 bases, in that order; junction bases with no gene match: 10. There are 15 residues in the CDR3. Per the germline V gene, CDR1 is SEHNR and CDR2 is FQNEAQ (reference sequence). The CDR3 protein is CASSIQGSVSYEQYF. CDR3 DNA sequence: TGTGCCAGCAGCATACAGGGGAGCGTGAGCTACGAGCAGTACTTC. The whole variable domain, filled in from reference TRBV7-9 and TRBJ2-7, reads DTGVSQNPRHKITKRGQNVTFRCDPISEHNRLYWYRQTLGQGPEFLTYFQNEAQLEKSRLLSDRFSAERPKGSFSTLEIQRTEQGDSAMYLCASSIQGSVSYEQYFGPGTRLTVT.

This clonotype has more than one count but fewer than ten. J is TRBJ2-1 and V is TRBV5-1; TRBD2 aligns across 12 bases. Germline V gene lookup returns CDR1 SGHRS and CDR2 YFSETQ. Losses at the gene ends were 4 bases for V and 3 bases for J; bases not matched to a gene: 8. The CDR3 consists of 17 residues. CDR3 DNA sequence: TGCGCCAGCAGCCTCCGGACTAGCGGGAAGGTCTACAATGAGCAGTTCTTC. Protein: CASSLRTSGKVYNEQFF.

The rearrangement joins TRBV12-3 or TRBV12-4 to TRBJ1-1; a possible D gene is TRBD1 (5 bases). V lost 5 bases and J lost 3, with 16 bases in between. The CDR3 has 15 amino acids. DNA for the CDR3: TGTGCCAGCAGTCCCCGGACGTGGGGGGACACTGAAGCTTTCTTT. This sequence encodes CASSPRTWGDTEAFF.

This chain connects TRBV7-2 to TRBJ2-7; 11 bases line up with TRBD2. Germline V gene sequence: CDR1 SGHTA, CDR2 FQGNSA. The CDR3 totals 16 residues. V shed 1 base and J 3 bases; nucleotides not matched to a gene: 5. DNA for the CDR3: TGTGCCAGCAGCTTAGGGGGACTAGCGGTATACTACGAGCAGTACTTC. Its protein is CASSLGGLAVYYEQYF. The variable domain in full, completed from reference TRBV7-2 and TRBJ2-7, reads GAGVSQSPSNKVTEKGKDVELRCDPISGHTALYWYRQSLGQGLEFLIYFQGNSAPDKSGLPSDRFSAERTGGSVSTLTIQRTQQEDSAVYLCASSLGGLAVYYEQYFGPGTRLTVT.

This clonotype was seen more than once but under ten times. CDR3 DNA sequence: TGTGCCAGCAGTCGGACTAGGCTAGGAGACTACGAGCAGTACTTC. This gives the protein CASSRTRLGDYEQYF. This sequence joins TRBV6-2 or TRBV6-3 and TRBJ2-7; 7 bases line up with TRBD2. The germline V gene encodes CDR1 MNHEY and CDR2 SVGEGT. After removal of 5 bases from V and 3 bases from J, the junction contained 10 bases not matched to a gene. The CDR3 covers 15 residues.

The CDR3 nucleotides are TGCAGTGCCAGGTCAGGGGCCACGAACACTGAAGCTTTCTTT. Translation gives CSARSGATNTEAFF. The chain carries TRBV20-1 and TRBJ1-1, with D possibly matching TRBD1 (6 bases). CDR1 DFQATT and CDR2 SNEGSKA come from the germline V gene (reference sequence). The CDR3 extends over 14 amino acids. V lost 6 bases and J lost 1, with 15 bases in between.

The rearrangement uses TRBV29-1 and TRBJ2-3, with D unresolved. The germline V and J ends were trimmed by 4 bases and 6 bases, with 8 bases remaining between them. The CDR3 has 11 residues. Germline V CDR1 and CDR2: SQVTM, ANQGSEA. CDR3 loop: CSVGPVDTQYF. CDR3 nucleotides: TGCAGCGTTGGGCCCGTCGATACGCAGTATTTT.

J is TRBJ2-7 and V is TRBV12-3 or TRBV12-4, with TRBD1 identical over 10 bases. CDR3 length: 16 residues. V shed 6 bases and J 2 bases; nucleotides not matched to a gene: 10. The CDR3 DNA sequence: TGTGCCAGCAGGCCCCTCGGGACAGGGGATACCTACGAGCAGTACTTC. Amino acid sequence: CASRPLGTGDTYEQYF.